What follows are 13 T cell receptor beta chains derived from one specimen sequenced in a study of T-cell memory formation after mild COVID-19 (dated by TCRdb to 2020 to 2022). The library was made by 5' RACE. Sequencing was carried out with an Illumina NovaSeq 6000. The raw public data were reprocessed by TCRdb itself: fastp quality trimming at Q25, MiXCR clonotype calling, in-frame beta chains only. CDR3 protein sequences are deduplicated, and each keeps its most common genes and DNA. Across this sample there are approximately 89,000 distinct CDR3 sequences, with nearly 25% seen only once. The top ten clonotypes cover 42% of the sample. The sequenced sample consisted of PBMCs or a T cell subset sorted from them (not recorded which). The receptor set was obtained from a man aged 18 to 30 who had mild COVID-19 (a few samples of this study predate the infection). The sample titles of this study are shuffled in the database, so cell type and time point are left out; the donor was told from shared clones.

This clonotype has ten or more counts. The chain is built from TRBV15 and TRBJ2-6, with TRBD1 identical over 8 bases. V dropped 3 bases and J dropped 0; count of bases not matched to a gene: 7. CDR3 length: 18 residues. From germline, CDR1 is LNHNV and CDR2 YYDKDF (reference sequence). CDR3 in amino acids: CATSSRTGSLSGANVLTF. CDR3 sequence (DNA): TGTGCCACCAGCAGCCGGACAGGGTCTCTCTCTGGGGCCAACGTCCTGACTTTC. Variable domain in full (rest from reference TRBV15 and TRBJ2-6): DAMVIQNPRYQVTQFGKPVTLSCSQTLNHNVMYWYQQKSSQAPKLLFHYYDKDFNNEADTPDNFQSRRPNTSFCFLDIRSPGLGDTAMYLCATSSRTGSLSGANVLTFGAGSRLTVL.

The V gene is TRBV7-2, the J gene TRBJ1-1; the D is unclear. CDR3 size: 14 residues. Germline CDR1 and CDR2: SGHTA and FQGNSA. Trimming left V 2 bases short and J 1 base short, with 8 bases between. In nucleotides, the CDR3 is TGTGCCAGCAGCTTACGGGATAGGAACACTGAAGCTTTCTTT. Encoded protein: CASSLRDRNTEAFF. The variable domain in full, completed from reference TRBV7-2 and TRBJ1-1, reads GAGVSQSPSNKVTEKGKDVELRCDPISGHTALYWYRQSLGQGLEFLIYFQGNSAPDKSGLPSDRFSAERTGGSVSTLTIQRTQQEDSAVYLCASSLRDRNTEAFFGQGTRLTVV.

The rearrangement links TRBV7-3 to TRBJ2-5; 13 bases map to TRBD2. V dropped 5 bases and J dropped 5; count of bases not matched to a gene: 8. Germline V gene data show CDR1 as SGHTA and CDR2 as FQGTGA. The CDR3 is made up of 16 amino acids. The CDR3 DNA reads as TGTGCCAGCAGCCCCGGACTAGCGGGGGCGGGGGAGACCCAGTACTTC. Protein sequence: CASSPGLAGAGETQYF.

This sequence joins TRBV6-5 and TRBJ2-7; 9 bases line up with TRBD1. The CDR3 extends over 15 amino acids. Germline assignment: CDR1 MNHEY and CDR2 SVGAGI. V was clipped by 5 bases and J by 5 bases; unmatched bases: 10. The CDR3 DNA sequence: TGTGCCAGCAGTCCGCTGTGGACAGGGGCTAACGAGCAGTACTTC. Translated: CASSPLWTGANEQYF.

This chain joins TRBV20-1 and TRBJ2-7; a possible D gene is TRBD2 (5 bases). The germline V gene encodes CDR1 DFQATT and CDR2 SNEGSKA (reference sequence). V was cut by 1 base and J by 6 bases, with 16 bases left in between. CDR3 length equals 14 residues. CDR3 sequence: CSARALEDFPEQYF. The DNA for the CDR3 is TGCAGTGCTAGAGCCCTCGAGGACTTTCCCGAGCAGTACTTC.

This chain uses TRBV4-3 with TRBJ2-5, with 11 bases lining up with TRBD1. Germline lookup yields CDR1 LGHNA and CDR2 YSLEER. With 6 bases clipped from V and 5 bases from J, the junction kept 8 bases outside the gene matches. There are 15 residues in the CDR3. The CDR3 bases are TGCGCCAGCAGTCCGGGACAGGGGGATTTGGAGACCCAGTACTTC. It is translated as CASSPGQGDLETQYF.

V and J are TRBV6-1 and TRBJ1-5; no clear D. The CDR3 contains 15 residues. Germline CDR1 is MNHNS and CDR2 is SASEGT. The V end was cut by 7 bases, the J end by 0 bases, with 13 bases between. CDR3 sequence reads: CASIWTADSNQPQHF. CDR3 sequence (DNA): TGTGCCAGCATTTGGACGGCTGATAGCAATCAGCCCCAGCATTTT.

This chain joins TRBV7-2 and TRBJ2-7, with D possibly being TRBD2 (6 bases). The length of the CDR3 is 11 residues. Germline lookup yields CDR1 SGHTA and CDR2 FQGNSA. Trimming stripped 3 bases from V and 6 bases from J, with 6 bases between. Here the CDR3 DNA reads TGTGCCAGCAGCTTCGGGGGCGAGCAGTACGTC. Protein sequence: CASSFGGEQYV.

This clonotype has a handful of counts. The CDR3 sequence is CASRELAGGTDTQYF. CDR3 sequence (DNA): TGTGCCAGCAGGGAACTAGCGGGGGGCACAGATACGCAGTATTTT. The chain couples TRBV12-3 or TRBV12-4 to TRBJ2-3; 11 nucleotides line up with TRBD2. The V and J ends lost 6 bases and 1 base, in that order; junction bases with no gene match: 3. The CDR3 extends over 15 amino acids.

The rearrangement uses TRBV14 and TRBJ2-3; TRBD2 agrees at 9 bases. The germline V gene encodes CDR1 SGHDN and CDR2 FVKESK. The length of the CDR3 is 20 residues. V lost 4 bases and J lost 8; bases outside the gene matches: 25. The CDR3 sequence is CASSRGASGDRGSLFGTQYF. CDR3 DNA sequence: TGTGCCAGCAGCCGCGGTGCTAGCGGGGATCGGGGGAGCTTATTTGGTACGCAGTATTTT.

This clonotype was counted a few times. The V and J genes are TRBV4-1 and TRBJ2-3; D remains ambiguous. Per the germline V gene, CDR1 is MGHRA and CDR2 is YSYEKL. There are 16 residues in the CDR3. Trimming took 0 bases from V and 2 from J, leaving 12 bases between them. CDR3 sequence: CASSQESSLLTDTQYF. The CDR3 DNA is TGCGCCAGCAGCCAAGAATCGAGTCTTCTCACAGATACGCAGTATTTT.

This clonotype has more than one count but fewer than ten. The chain carries TRBV20-1 and TRBJ2-7; TRBD1 matches 7 bases. Looked up from germline, CDR1 is DFQATT and CDR2 is SNEGSKA (reference sequence). The CDR3 contains 13 residues. V shed 6 bases, J shed 5 bases, and the junction held 10 bases outside the gene matches. DNA for the CDR3: TGCAGTGCGTCCCAGACAGGGTCCCACGAGCAGTACGTC. This sequence encodes CSASQTGSHEQYV.

CDR3 loop: CASSQEGSGPGYMNTEAFF. The CDR3 region has the DNA TGCGCCAGCAGCCAAGAAGGGAGTGGACCGGGGTATATGAACACTGAAGCTTTCTTT. The chain uses TRBV4-1 and TRBJ1-1; D ambiguous. From germline, CDR1 is MGHRA and CDR2 YSYEKL. The CDR3 is made up of 19 amino acids. Trimming stripped 0 bases from V and 0 bases from J, with 20 bases between.